The T cell receptor (beta chain) described here comes from a study of blood T cell repertoires in COVID-19. Background on the study: Material from acute and convalescent COVID-19 was sourced from the United States, Italy and Spain. In each case, the material was cDNA or gDNA derived from T cells, B-cell-depleted T cells, or PBMCs.

The germline CDR1 and CDR2 sequences are SGHTA and FQGTGA. The V end was cut by 1 base, the J end by 2 bases, with 9 bases between. The CDR3 runs to 15 residues. Source study methods: Estimation of nucleated cell counts relied on the amplification of reference gene primers. The table came from immunoSEQ multiplex PCR; TCRdb's copy has only in-frame clones and leaves some out. From that table come the V and J calls and clone size; the DNA was used to work out D and trimming. The sample lists around 81,000 clones, approximately 84% seen once, with roughly 13% in the top ten. The receptor was isolated from a human donor in a cohort sampled during active COVID-19. The chain combines TRBV7-3 with TRBJ2-1; no reliable D call. The specimen sequenced was peripheral blood. CDR3: CASSLRANTYNEQFF. DNA for the CDR3: TGTGCCAGCAGCTTAAGGGCTAATACCTACAATGAGCAGTTCTTC.